This record concerns one TCR beta chain sequence. The source of the sample is a study of PD-1 blockade in classical Hodgkin lymphoma. Specified time point: newly diagnosed, previously untreated cHL patient sample. After PBMCs were thawed, their CD8+ T cells were isolated by magnetic negative selection. PBMCs from patients with newly diagnosed, untreated classical Hodgkin lymphoma served as a comparison group for the relapsed/refractory trial patients. CDR1 is SGHTA, CDR2 FQGNSA, per germline. The germline V and J ends were trimmed by 2 bases and 4 bases, with 14 bases remaining between them. This CDR3 has 16 amino acids. TCRdb keeps only in-frame clones here, not all; method: immunoSEQ multiplex PCR. The sample has about 21,000 clones, approximately 87% seen once; the top ten hold approximately 7%.

Sample: CD8+ T cells from blood. This chain joins TRBV7-2 and TRBJ2-2; TRBD2 is a possible D gene (6 bases). This clonotype was sampled from a human donor with classical Hodgkin lymphoma. The CDR3 loop reads CASSLRPGDSTGELFF. The CDR3 region has the DNA TGTGCCAGCAGCTTACGTCCGGGGGATAGCACCGGGGAGCTGTTTTTT.